This section outlines one T cell receptor (beta chain) sequence together with its context. The immunoSEQ assay was v3.0, run at survey level. Sequenced by immunoSEQ multiplex PCR; TCRdb stores in-frame clones only, minus some. The profile shows 20,000 to 25,000 clones, about 88% of them singletons. This entry comes from a study of long-term antiretroviral therapy in people with HIV. CDR1 SEHNR and CDR2 FQNEAQ come from the germline V gene (reference sequence). There are 14 residues in the CDR3. Trimming removed 2 bases from V and 4 bases from J, with 10 bases in between. The V and J genes are TRBV7-9 and TRBJ2-3; D gene uncertain. The source was unsorted PBMCs, collected 0.6 years after starting antiretroviral therapy. The receptor was derived from a man between 60 and 70 years old with HIV. CDR3: CASSLSYSPDTQYF. In nucleotides, the CDR3 is TGTGCCAGCAGCTTATCCTACAGCCCAGATACGCAGTATTTT. Full variable domain (rest looked up from reference TRBV7-9 and TRBJ2-3): DTGVSQNPRHKITKRGQNVTFRCDPISEHNRLYWYRQTLGQGPEFLTYFQNEAQLEKSRLLSDRFSAERPKGSFSTLEIQRTEQGDSAMYLCASSLSYSPDTQYFGPGTRLTVL.